This record looks at one T cell receptor (beta chain) sequence and its context. Its cognate antigen is unknown. 13 Jbeta primers and 60 Vbeta primers were used for the PCR. Method: immunoSEQ multiplex PCR; TCRdb's copy keeps in-frame clones and lacks some. The table includes roughly 110,000 clones, under 85% detected once. The germline gives CDR1 SGHNT, CDR2 YYREEE (reference sequence). V dropped 1 base and J dropped 8 bases, with 18 bases sitting between them. This CDR3 has 15 residues. The sample comes from a study of cytomegalovirus exposure and HLA in healthy donors. The wider study: When 350 to 500 donors were genotyped, roughly four fifths of them were found to fall in the Caucasian-associated ancestry cluster. Study-level findings and limits: A classifier reportedly called cytomegalovirus status with high sensitivity and specificity. Researchers catalogued about 160 TCR beta chains as cytomegalovirus-associated.

Nominal health characterized the donors when sampled, though unrecorded immune exposures were likely. Input material: PBMCs. The chain is built from TRBV5-4 and TRBJ1-1; D might be TRBD1 (5 bases). This receptor was obtained from a man aged 40-50 years in good health and CMV-seropositive. For the CDR3, the DNA is TGTGCCAGCAGCTTGCGGGGGTACGCAGTGGTAGAAGCTTTCTTT. As protein: CASSLRGYAVVEAFF.